This T cell receptor beta chain appears in the sequencing data of a study of early T cells in non-severe SARS-CoV-2 infection. TCRdb reanalysed the 5' RACE reads using MiXCR and keeps one entry per CDR3 protein. The profile shows over 25,000 distinct CDR3 sequences, 5% to 6.5% of them singletons. This CDR3 region has 15 residues. The trim removed 0 bases at V and 1 base at J, leaving 4 bases unmatched. Per the germline V gene, CDR1 is DFQATT and CDR2 is SNEGSKA (reference sequence). This receptor was identified in an adult who was a healthcare worker with PCR-confirmed SARS-CoV-2 infection or an uninfected control (not recorded which). Sequencing was performed on whole blood. The chain uses TRBV20-1 and TRBJ2-3; 7 nucleotides line up with TRBD2. For the CDR3, the DNA is TGCAGTGCTAGAGATCGAACTAGCGGCACAGATACGCAGTATTTT. Translation: CSARDRTSGTDTQYF.